The clone carrying this TCR beta chain was recorded many times. The authors prepared the TCRbeta library with unique molecular identifiers. TCRdb passed the PCR reads through MiXCR, listing each CDR3 protein once. The repertoire has about 72,000 distinct CDR3 sequences, 5.5% to 7.5% of them found once; the top ten carry less than 3%. This entry belongs to a study of T-cell reconstitution after alpha-beta-depleted transplantation in children. V was clipped by 6 bases and J by 3 bases, with 12 bases between them. CDR1 and CDR2 from the germline V gene are KGHSH and LQKENI. The length of the CDR3 is 14 residues.

The clonotype comes from a human donor who donated a stem cell graft to a child with acute lymphoblastic leukemia. The rearrangement links TRBV18 to TRBJ1-5; D unresolved. Sequences were derived from PBMCs from the stem cell graft donor, sampled from the stem cell graft. CDR3 sequence reads: CASSNERLNQPQHF. The DNA for the CDR3 is TGTGCCAGCTCTAACGAGCGGCTCAATCAGCCCCAGCATTTT.